This T cell receptor (beta chain) is from a study of beta chain features in type 1 diabetes. Study at large: No age, gender or cell yield differences were seen between patients and healthy donors. Study-wide results and caveats: For patients, the naive, central memory and Treg TCRB repertoires appeared more alike than for healthy donors.

A CD45RO/CCR7/CD25/CD127/CD95/CD27 panel sorted naive, central memory, regulatory and stem cell-like memory CD4+ cells. The CDR3 length is 15 residues. Germline values: CDR1 MDHEN, CDR2 SYDVKM. V was pared by 4 bases and J by 3 bases, with 9 bases of the junction left unmatched. In the case of this clone: The antigen remains unidentified.

The entirety of the isolated RNA underwent reverse transcription, so expressed TCRB transcripts were sequenced. Using immunoSEQ multiplex PCR, the repertoire was profiled, and TCRdb retains in-frame clones only, with some absent. The sample carries under 450,000 clones, over 12% recorded once. The chain uses TRBV28 and TRBJ2-7, with TRBD1 matching over 7 bases. The material sequenced was naive CD4+ T cells from blood. The receptor's source is a woman between 18 and 29 years old in good health. CDR3 bases: TGTGCCAGCAGTTCAGCGACAGGGTCGCACTACGAGCAGTACTTC. This gives the protein CASSSATGSHYEQYF. The variable domain in full, completed from reference TRBV28 and TRBJ2-7, reads DVKVTQSSRYLVKRTGEKVFLECVQDMDHENMFWYRQDPGLGLRLIYFSYDVKMKEKGDIPEGYSVSREKKERFSLILESASTNQTSMYLCASSSATGSHYEQYFGPGTRLTVT.